These T cell receptor beta chains were read from a single sample in a study of control samples from healthy donors and cancer patients. Measured with immunoSEQ multiplex PCR; TCRdb has only the in-frame clones, and not every one. The profile shows 98,000 or so clones, 79% of them singletons. The sample taken for sequencing was blood. Source of these receptors: a woman aged 25 to 39 in good health. The CDR3 runs from the conserved cysteine through the conserved F or W. The D gene is left open where the match is weak. A clone size is listed for some rows: how often the clone was seen (once, few, many), or a class if it is expanded.

NA	TRBV7-3	TRBJ2-3	NA	CASSPTSSRDTQYF	TGTGCCAGCAGCCCGACTAGTTCCAGAGATACGCAGTATTTT
TRBD1	TRBV7-8	TRBJ1-5	few	CASSRGQGHQPQHF	TGTGCCAGCAGCCGAGGACAGGGTCACCAGCCCCAGCATTTT
NA	TRBV6-9	TRBJ2-7	once	CASIADVGPGNYEQYF	TGTGCCAGCATCGCCGATGTGGGACCCGGGAACTACGAGCAGTACTTC
NA	TRBV25-1	TRBJ1-2	NA	CASSDNGRVYGYTF	TGTGCCAGCAGTGACAATGGCAGGGTCTATGGCTACACCTTC
NA	TRBV30	TRBJ1-5	NA	CAWSVLQNQPQHF	TGTGCCTGGAGTGTCTTACAAAATCAGCCCCAGCATTTT
NA	TRBV2	TRBJ2-7	NA	CASSEVRNEQYF	TGTGCCAGCAGTGAGGTGAGGAACGAGCAGTACTTC
TRBD2	TRBV7-2	TRBJ2-1	NA	CASSSGGASGYNEQFF	TGTGCCAGCAGCTCCGGTGGGGCTAGCGGGTACAATGAGCAGTTCTTC
NA	TRBV4-2	TRBJ2-1	NA	CASSQDPSGNNEQFF	TGTGCCAGCAGCCAAGATCCATCGGGAAACAATGAGCAGTTCTTC
NA	TRBV11-1	TRBJ1-2	few	CASSTGDTPNYGYTF	TGTGCCAGCAGCACGGGGGACACACCAAACTATGGCTACACCTTC
TRBD1	TRBV7-8	TRBJ1-5	NA	CASSSRTGIQPQHF	TGTGCCAGCAGCTCCCGGACAGGGATCCAGCCCCAGCATTTT
NA	TRBV19	TRBJ1-1	NA	CASSSQALNTEAFF	TGTGCCAGTAGTTCCCAGGCACTGAACACTGAAGCTTTCTTT
TRBD1	TRBV5-8	TRBJ1-5	NA	CASSLEGASNQPQHF	TGTGCCAGCAGCTTGGAGGGGGCAAGCAATCAGCCCCAGCATTTT
NA	TRBV19	TRBJ2-5	once	CASSNRARQETQYF	TGTGCCAGTAGCAACAGGGCGCGTCAAGAGACCCAGTACTTC
NA	TRBV6-2/TRBV6-3	TRBJ1-5	NA	CASSYFRYSNQPQHF	TGTGCCAGCAGTTACTTCCGGTATAGCAATCAGCCCCAGCATTTT
NA	TRBV19	TRBJ2-1	NA	CASSIGGLDEQFF	TGTGCCAGTAGTATTGGAGGGTTGGATGAGCAGTTCTTC
NA	TRBV6-4	TRBJ1-6	NA	CASRDSRGSPLHF	TGTGCCAGCAGGGATAGCAGGGGTTCACCCCTCCACTTT
NA	TRBV5-5	TRBJ1-1	NA	CASSLEGHMNTEAFF	TGTGCCAGCAGCTTGGAAGGACATATGAACACTGAAGCTTTCTTT
NA	TRBV7-7	TRBJ2-5	NA	CASSSQGRGEETQYF	TGTGCTAGCAGCTCACAGGGAAGGGGCGAAGAGACCCAGTACTTC
TRBD1	TRBV6-4	TRBJ2-7	NA	CASSDRTGHEQYF	TGTGCCAGCAGTGACAGGACAGGTCACGAGCAGTACTTC
NA	TRBV9	TRBJ1-6	NA	CASSGPDNSPLHF	TGTGCCAGCAGCGGGCCGGATAATTCACCCCTCCACTTT
TRBD2	TRBV6-4	TRBJ2-2	NA	CASSDGGGTGELFF	TGTGCCAGCAGTGACGGCGGGGGGACCGGGGAGCTGTTTTTT
NA	TRBV9	TRBJ1-1	NA	CASSLSNRFPGTEAFF	TGTGCCAGCAGTTTGTCTAATCGATTTCCCGGCACTGAAGCTTTCTTT
TRBD1	TRBV5-6	TRBJ2-5	NA	CASSLDRGLQETQYF	TGTGCCAGCAGCTTGGACAGGGGGCTTCAAGAGACCCAGTACTTC
NA	TRBV5-4	TRBJ2-5	NA	CASSLYATRLVATQYF	TGTGCCAGCAGCTTGTATGCTACACGGTTGGTCGCGACCCAGTACTTC
NA	TRBV14	TRBJ1-2	NA	CASSHRTGRNGYTF	TGTGCCAGCAGCCACCGAACCGGCAGAAACGGCTACACCTTC
NA	TRBV7-2	TRBJ2-3	NA	CASSLDHSDTQYF	TGTGCCAGCAGCTTGGACCATAGCGATACGCAGTATTTT
TRBD2	TRBV29-1	TRBJ2-1	NA	CSVEDNSGGQYNEQFF	TGCAGCGTTGAAGATAATAGCGGGGGGCAATACAATGAGCAGTTCTTC
NA	TRBV9	TRBJ1-6	NA	CASSVALERAILHF	TGTGCCAGCAGCGTAGCTCTAGAACGGGCGATCCTCCACTTT
NA	TRBV2	TRBJ2-5	NA	CASRVETQYF	TGTGCCAGCAGGGTAGAGACCCAGTACTTC
NA	TRBV6-6	TRBJ1-1	NA	CASSSPGTEAFF	TGTGCCAGCAGTTCCCCCGGCACTGAAGCTTTCTTT
NA	TRBV5-1	TRBJ2-7	NA	CASSLAAEIYEQYF	TGCGCCAGCAGCTTGGCAGCGGAGATCTACGAGCAGTACTTC
NA	TRBV9	TRBJ2-7	NA	CASSVAAGPYEQYF	TGTGCCAGCAGCGTAGCGGCGGGGCCTTACGAGCAGTACTTC
TRBD2	TRBV7-9	TRBJ2-7	NA	CASTPSGGGYEQYF	TGTGCCAGCACCCCCAGCGGGGGCGGTTACGAGCAGTACTTC
TRBD1	TRBV4-3	TRBJ1-2	NA	CASSHVGQDGYTF	TGCGCCAGCAGCCATGTCGGACAGGATGGCTACACCTTC
NA	TRBV5-4	TRBJ2-5	NA	CASSSTGGSETQYF	TGTGCCAGCAGCTCGACAGGTGGATCAGAGACCCAGTACTTC
NA	TRBV6-4	TRBJ2-3	few	CASSDSEGGPTDTQYF	TGTGCCAGCAGTGACTCGGAGGGGGGGCCTACAGATACGCAGTATTTT
NA	TRBV2	TRBJ1-1	NA	CASSKTHGGVDTEAFF	TGTGCCAGCAGTAAGACCCATGGGGGGGTCGACACTGAAGCTTTCTTT
TRBD1	TRBV30	TRBJ2-2	NA	CAWSETGVSTGELFF	TGTGCCTGGAGTGAGACAGGGGTGTCCACCGGGGAGCTGTTTTTT
TRBD2	TRBV6-5	TRBJ2-5	NA	CASGGEAGETQYF	TGTGCCAGCGGGGGGGAAGCGGGAGAGACCCAGTACTTC
NA	TRBV30	TRBJ2-2	NA	CASTPGLAIGELFF	TGTGCCTCCACTCCAGGGCTAGCGATCGGGGAGCTGTTTTTT